The clone carrying this T cell receptor (beta chain) was found many times. Its target is unknown. It was the library that attached unique molecular identifiers to individual cDNA molecules. TCRdb itself ran the RACE reads through MiXCR, one entry per CDR3 protein. This sample carries approximately 52,000 distinct CDR3 sequences, approximately 11% of them seen once, and the ten largest clones take around 2%. The data are from a study of human T cells and chemical hapten exposure. Overall study: Across its 20 to 25 weeks, the study gave patients weekly diphenylcyclopropenone doses to the scalp. Patch tests delivered 0.01% DPC to the upper back and were evaluated at 6 days. Study-level results: Following DPC sensitization, TCRs present above 1 in 1000 frequency showed no change.

Germline CDR1 is SGHTA and CDR2 is FQGNSA. V trimming: 5 bases; J trimming: 8 bases; junction bases outside the gene matches: 6. This CDR3 region has 14 residues. Time point specified: patch test 1, 2 weeks after DPC sensitization. Treatment noted: therapeutic diphenylcyclopropenone sensitization with weekly scalp DPC. The total RNA was obtained from whole blood that was not fractionated. The rearrangement links TRBV7-2 to TRBJ1-4, with TRBD1 matching over 9 bases. The sample consisted of whole blood, taken in connection with sensitization to the hapten diphenylcyclopropenone (DPC). This sequence originates from a woman aged 35 to 49 with alopecia areata. Some clones in this sample may be carry-over from other donors' samples. The CDR3 nucleotides read TGTGCCAGCAGCAAACGGGACAGGGACGAAAAACTGTTTTTT. Its protein is CASSKRDRDEKLFF. Variable domain in full (rest from reference TRBV7-2 and TRBJ1-4): GAGVSQSPSNKVTEKGKDVELRCDPISGHTALYWYRQSLGQGLEFLIYFQGNSAPDKSGLPSDRFSAERTGGSVSTLTIQRTQQEDSAVYLCASSKRDRDEKLFFGSGTQLSVL.